Listed below are T cell receptor beta chains from one sample, sequenced in a study of long-term antiretroviral therapy in people with HIV. Produced via immunoSEQ multiplex PCR; TCRdb's table is partial and in-frame only. This sample yields about 16,000 clones, of which around 96% are seen a single time; approximately 1.5% belongs to the top ten. This material consisted of unsorted PBMCs, taken 10 to 13 years after starting antiretroviral therapy. The receptors stem from a man aged 25 to 45 with HIV. The CDR3 runs from the conserved cysteine through the conserved F or W. A D gene is named only where the DNA matches it firmly. Only some rows state a clone size, as once, few, many or a class for expanded clones.

clone_size j_call v_call d_call cdr3_nt cdr3_aa
- TRBJ2-2 TRBV10-3 - TGTGCCATCGGCGGCGTAGGGGAGACGAACACCGGGGAGCTGTTTTTT CAIGGVGETNTGELFF
once TRBJ1-2 TRBV5-1 TRBD1 TGCGCCAGCAGCTTGGTACCAGGGGGATTAAACTATGGCTACACCTTC CASSLVPGGLNYGYTF
- TRBJ2-1 TRBV5-1 TRBD2 TGCGCCAGCAGGGCTAGCGGGGGGGCTAGCTCCTACAATGAGCAGTTCTTC CASRASGGASSYNEQFF
- TRBJ2-5 TRBV6-5 - TGTGCCAGCAGTTACGGGACTCTCCCGGGAGAGACCCAGTACTTC CASSYGTLPGETQYF
- TRBJ1-2 TRBV18 TRBD1 TGTGCCAGCTCACCCACTGACAGGGATGGCGGCTACACCTTC CASSPTDRDGGYTF
- TRBJ1-2 TRBV20-1 - TGCAGTGCTAGAGGTGGGGGATACACCTTC CSARGGGYTF
- TRBJ2-1 TRBV28 - TGTGCCAGCAGTTCCCCGACGGCGGGGACCTACAATGAGCAGTTCTTC CASSSPTAGTYNEQFF
- TRBJ2-3 TRBV4-1 TRBD1 TGCGCCAGCAGCCACTACGACAGGGGCGGCACAGATACGCAGTATTTT CASSHYDRGGTDTQYF
- TRBJ1-1 TRBV11-2 - TGTGCCAGCAGCTTAGAATCAGGGGTCCCCGGGGAGGCTTTCTTT CASSLESGVPGEAFF
- TRBJ2-5 TRBV5-5 - TGTGCCAGCAGCTTGGTCGCTCGGAGCCAGTACTTC CASSLVARSQYF
once TRBJ1-3 TRBV5-5 - TGTGCCAGCAGCTTGGAAGGGGGAAACACCATATATTTT CASSLEGGNTIYF
- TRBJ1-1 TRBV9 - TGTGCCAGCAGCGTAGAGTGGGGCACGGGAGCTTTCTTT CASSVEWGTGAFF
- TRBJ1-4 TRBV28 - TGTGCCAGCAGTTTGGGCGGGACTAATGAAAAACTGTTTTTT CASSLGGTNEKLFF
- TRBJ2-1 TRBV4-2 TRBD1 TGTGCCAGCAGCCAAGTGTTTAAGGGACAGGGGATTTACAATGAGCAGTTCTTC CASSQVFKGQGIYNEQFF
- TRBJ1-6 TRBV6-5 - TGTGCCAGCAGTTACTCAGCATCCTATAATTCACCCCTCCACTTT CASSYSASYNSPLHF
- TRBJ2-7 TRBV4-1 - TGCGCCAGCAGCCAAGATTTGTACTTGGACGAGCAGTACTTC CASSQDLYLDEQYF
- TRBJ2-5 TRBV6-5 - TGTGCCAGCACCGAATGGACGGATCAAGAGACCCAGTACTTC CASTEWTDQETQYF
- TRBJ1-1 TRBV5-1 - TGCGCCAGCAGCCCCTCAGTGGGGGGGAGCACTGAAGCTTTCTTT CASSPSVGGSTEAFF
- TRBJ2-1 TRBV6-1 TRBD2 TGTGCCAGCAGTGAAGAAGCGGGGGGCTACAATGAGCAGTTCTTC CASSEEAGGYNEQFF
- TRBJ2-7 TRBV28 - TGTGCCAGCAGTTCCTACAGCTACGAGCAGTACTTC CASSSYSYEQYF
once TRBJ1-2 TRBV6-5 TRBD1 TGTGCCAGCAGCCCGGGACAGACTTACTATGGCTACACCTTC CASSPGQTYYGYTF
- TRBJ2-5 TRBV5-1 TRBD1 TGCGCCAGCAGCAGGAGGACAGGGGGCTACCAAGAGACCCAGTACTTC CASSRRTGGYQETQYF
- TRBJ1-1 TRBV2 - TGTGCCACCCAACAGGGATTGAACACTGAAGCTTTCTTT CATQQGLNTEAFF
- TRBJ2-1 TRBV7-2 TRBD2 TGTGCCAGCAGCTTAGAGGCGGGGGGATACAATGAGCAGTTCTTC CASSLEAGGYNEQFF
- TRBJ1-5 TRBV2 TRBD1 TGTGCCAGCAGTGGGACAGGGGGGAAGTTGGGTCAGCCCCAGCATTTT CASSGTGGKLGQPQHF
- TRBJ2-1 TRBV19 - TGTGCCAGTAGGTCGGACGCGGTACCGGGTGAGCAGTTCTTC CASRSDAVPGEQFF
- TRBJ2-7 TRBV27 TRBD2 TGTGCCAGCAGTTTCTCCGCCGGGACTAGAGCCTACGAGCAGTACTTC CASSFSAGTRAYEQYF
- TRBJ2-5 TRBV6-5 - TGTGCCAGCAGTTACGGTGACCAAGAGACCCAGTACTTC CASSYGDQETQYF
- TRBJ1-2 TRBV28 - TGTGCCAGCAGCCCGTCAGGTGGCTACACCTTC CASSPSGGYTF
- TRBJ1-2 TRBV19 TRBD1 TGTGCCAGTAGCTGGACAGGGGGCTCGGGTGGCTACACCTTC CASSWTGGSGGYTF
- TRBJ1-5 TRBV6-5 - TGTGCCAGCAGCTGGGGCGGTAGCAATCAGCCCCAGCATTTT CASSWGGSNQPQHF
- TRBJ1-2 TRBV10-2 TRBD1 TGCGCCAGCAGTTGGCAACAGGGGGGATCGGACACCTTC CASSWQQGGSDTF
- TRBJ1-4 TRBV2 - TGTGCCAGCAGGACAGGTGGCGGCGGGGTTGAAAAACTGTTTTTT CASRTGGGGVEKLFF
- TRBJ2-7 TRBV2 - TGTGCCAGCAGTGAGGGTGGGTACGAGCAGTACTTC CASSEGGYEQYF
- TRBJ2-1 TRBV28 - TGTGCCAGCAGTCTCGGGACTCCAAATGAGCAGTTCTTC CASSLGTPNEQFF
- TRBJ1-2 TRBV6-5 TRBD1 TGTGCCAGCAGCCGGAGACAGGGCTATGGCTACACCTTC CASSRRQGYGYTF
- TRBJ2-5 TRBV7-9 - TGTGCCAGCAGCTTAGGCGGACTAGGGGGGGAGACCCAGTACTTC CASSLGGLGGETQYF
- TRBJ1-1 TRBV5-1 - TGCGCCAGCAGTAAGACCAGGGGGAACACTGAAGCTTTCTTT CASSKTRGNTEAFF
- TRBJ2-6 TRBV27 - TGTGCCAGCAGGCACCCCGAGGCTGGGGCCAACGTCCTGACTTTC CASRHPEAGANVLTF
- TRBJ1-2 TRBV7-9 TRBD1 TGTGCCAGCAGCCCAGGAGGGGGACAGGCAAACTATGGCTACACCTTC CASSPGGGQANYGYTF
- TRBJ2-3 TRBV7-3 TRBD2 TGTGCCAGCAGCTTAACTAGCGGGGGAGCAGATACGCAGTATTTT CASSLTSGGADTQYF
- TRBJ1-2 TRBV30 - TGTGCCTGGAGTGTAATAGGGTATGGCTACACCTTC CAWSVIGYGYTF
- TRBJ2-1 TRBV11-2 - TGTGCCAGCAGCCCTGGGGGGAGCTCCTACAATGAGCAGTTCTTC CASSPGGSSYNEQFF
- TRBJ2-5 TRBV5-1 - TGCGCCAGCAGCTTGGGGCTATACCAAGAGACCCAGTACTTC CASSLGLYQETQYF
- TRBJ1-5 TRBV5-6 - TGTGCCAGCAGCTCGGGGTATAGTCAGCCCCAGCATTTT CASSSGYSQPQHF
- TRBJ2-5 TRBV5-1 TRBD2 TGCGCCAGCAGCTTTCCAGCGGGGGCAACAAGACTATACCAAGAGACCCAGTACTTC CASSFPAGATRLYQETQYF
- TRBJ2-3 TRBV9 - TGTGCCAGCAGCTCCCGGACCGATACGCAGTATTTT CASSSRTDTQYF
- TRBJ2-2 TRBV6-1 - TGTGCCAGCAGTGAAGCGAGGGGGGCCCCCGGGGAGCTGTTTTTT CASSEARGAPGELFF
- TRBJ2-1 TRBV7-2 - TGTGCCAGCAGCTTAATTAGCGACACCTACAATGAGCAGTTCTTC CASSLISDTYNEQFF
once TRBJ2-1 TRBV28 - TGTGCCAGCCCGGGACCCACCGGGACAAGCTACAATGAGCAGTTCTTC CASPGPTGTSYNEQFF
- TRBJ2-3 TRBV7-9 TRBD2 TGTGCCGGGATGCGGGGGTACACAGATACGCAGTATTTT CAGMRGYTDTQYF
- TRBJ1-2 TRBV28 - TGTGCCAGCAGTCCCGGGACGGCGTTGGGCTACACCTTC CASSPGTALGYTF
- TRBJ2-3 TRBV5-1 TRBD2 TGCGCCAGCGGGACTAGTGAGGATACGCAGTATTTT CASGTSEDTQYF
- TRBJ2-2 TRBV7-9 TRBD1 TGTGCCAGCAGCCTACCAGGGGGAACTTTATCCGGGGAGCTGTTTTTT CASSLPGGTLSGELFF
- TRBJ2-1 TRBV9 TRBD1 TGTGCCAGCAGCCCGGGACAGGGCCCTAATTATTCCTACAATGAGCAGTTCTTC CASSPGQGPNYSYNEQFF